The rows below give T cell receptor beta chains drawn from one sample of a study of Ad26.COV2.S vaccination and SARS-CoV-2 variants. The table came from immunoSEQ multiplex PCR; TCRdb's copy has only in-frame clones and leaves some out. The repertoire includes 350,000 to 500,000 clones, more than 80% of them detected once, and roughly an eighth sits in the top ten. Sample: peripheral blood, taken in a trial of Ad26.COV2.S vaccine versus placebo. The receptors were gathered from a person between 18 and 59 years old who received the Ad26.COV2.S COVID-19 vaccine or a placebo. CDR3s include the opening cysteine and the closing phenylalanine or tryptophan. The D gene is left open where the match is weak. Clone size is stated in some rows and not others, as once, few, many or a class when expanded.

J gene,D gene,clone size,V gene,CDR3 DNA,CDR3 protein
TRBJ2-1,-,-,TRBV4-3,TGCGCCAGCAGCCAATCGAGGGCCTCCTACAATGAGCAGTTCTTC,CASSQSRASYNEQFF
TRBJ2-3,-,-,TRBV5-1,TGCGCCAGCAGCTTGGGAGGCACAGATACGCAGTATTTT,CASSLGGTDTQYF
TRBJ1-2,-,-,TRBV6-6,TGTGCCAGCAGCGCTCCTAACTATGGCTACACCTTC,CASSAPNYGYTF
TRBJ1-2,TRBD1,-,TRBV2,TGTGCCAGCAGTGGGGAGGGGGCAGGGCGTGGCTACACCTTC,CASSGEGAGRGYTF
TRBJ1-3,TRBD1,-,TRBV2,TGTGCCAGCAGTGGCGGGACAGGGAGTGGAAACACCATATATTTT,CASSGGTGSGNTIYF
TRBJ1-1,-,-,TRBV11-3,TGTGCCAGCAGCTTAGGGCAGGGGCCCACTGAAGCTTTCTTT,CASSLGQGPTEAFF
TRBJ2-3,-,-,TRBV28,TGTGCCAGCAGTAAATACCGACCAACAGATACGCAGTATTTT,CASSKYRPTDTQYF
TRBJ1-2,TRBD1,-,TRBV27,TGTGCCAGCAGTTGGGGACAGGGTGGCTATGGCTACACCTTC,CASSWGQGGYGYTF
TRBJ2-2,-,-,TRBV9,TGTGCCAGCAGCGTGGGGACGCTTATAAACACCGGGGAGCTGTTTTTT,CASSVGTLINTGELFF
TRBJ1-4,-,-,TRBV18,TGTGCCAGCTCGTCGGGTTCTAATGAAAAACTGTTTTTT,CASSSGSNEKLFF
TRBJ1-2,TRBD1,-,TRBV5-5,TGTGCCAGCAGTCTAAACAGGGGGCAGGGTGGCTACACCTTC,CASSLNRGQGGYTF
TRBJ2-7,TRBD1,-,TRBV5-1,TGCGCCAGCAGCCAGGGGGACAGGGTGGGAGAGCAGTACTTC,CASSQGDRVGEQYF
TRBJ1-1,-,few,TRBV12-3/TRBV12-4,TGTGCCAGCCGCTGGACAAAGAACACTGAAGCTTTCTTT,CASRWTKNTEAFF
TRBJ2-3,-,-,TRBV5-1,TGCGCCAGCAGCGGGGACACAGATACGCAGTATTTT,CASSGDTDTQYF
TRBJ2-7,TRBD1,-,TRBV18,TGTGCCAGCTCACCAAGGGACAGGGCCTCCTCCGAGCAGTACTTC,CASSPRDRASSEQYF
TRBJ2-5,-,once,TRBV5-4,TGTGCCAGCAGCTTTGATGCCAGGGAAGAGACCCAGTACTTC,CASSFDAREETQYF
TRBJ2-7,TRBD2,-,TRBV19,TGTGCCAGTAGTATAGGACTAGCAGTTGACGAGCAGTACTTC,CASSIGLAVDEQYF
TRBJ1-2,-,few,TRBV6-2/TRBV6-3,TGTGCCAGCAGTTATTACCCATCTCAGGGACTCGGCTATGGCTACACCTTC,CASSYYPSQGLGYGYTF
TRBJ2-1,-,few,TRBV2,TGTGCCAGCAGCCCTACTAGGTTCAATGAGCAGTTCTTC,CASSPTRFNEQFF
TRBJ2-1,TRBD1,-,TRBV4-3,TGCGCCAGCTCCCTACGGACAGGGGATTACAATGAGCAGTTCTTC,CASSLRTGDYNEQFF
TRBJ1-5,-,once,TRBV7-6,TGTGCCAGCAGCTTAAGCGGCAATCAGCCCCAGCATTTT,CASSLSGNQPQHF
TRBJ2-5,TRBD1,-,TRBV7-2,TGTGCCACCGGAGCGGGACAGGGTCTCCAAGAGACCCAGTACTTC,CATGAGQGLQETQYF
TRBJ1-1,-,-,TRBV2,TGTGCCAGTAGACAGACTAGAACTGAAGCTTTCTTT,CASRQTRTEAFF